This T cell receptor (beta chain) is drawn from a study of blood T cells in healthy people across ages. The germline V gene has CDR1 MNHEY and CDR2 SMNVEV (reference sequence). This CDR3 region has 18 residues. V was trimmed by 2 bases and J by 5 bases, leaving 22 bases between them. PBMCs were isolated at a quantity of at least 6 million per sample. With a J-beta primer mix and a sample-barcoded 5' primer, a second PCR ran about 6 to 11 cycles. TCRdb ran MiXCR on the 5' RACE reads and lists one entry per CDR3 protein. Of 1,500,000 or so distinct CDR3 sequences listed, around 59% were seen once; the top ten hold under 8.5%.

Sample: blood. The chain joins TRBV27 to TRBJ2-1; a weak D match, TRBD1 (5 bases). This sequence originates from a man aged 18 to 29 in good health. CDR3 nucleotides: TGTGCCAGCAGTTTAATAGGGGTGACGCCCCGGTGGGACAATGAGCAGTTCTTC. This codes for CASSLIGVTPRWDNEQFF.